This T cell receptor beta chain was documented in a study of T cell repertoires in cytomegalovirus infection. Study context: Public TCR beta signatures marked donors with CMV infection and the matching HLA.

Concerning this clonotype: What it recognizes is unknown.

The J segment lost 9 bases and the V segment lost 4 bases, leaving 7 bases of the junction unmatched. CDR3 length: 15 amino acids. TCRdb independently ran MiXCR on the reads; one entry per CDR3 protein. Of around 300,000 distinct CDR3 sequences in the sample, 22% were seen once. This specimen consisted of cultured PBMCs, obtained from culture after CMV antigen stimulation. This TCR derives from a human donor in good health (CMV status not recorded). Some clones in this sample may be carry-over from other donors' samples. The chain links TRBV12-3 or TRBV12-4 to TRBJ2-1; 12 bases align to TRBD2. The CDR3 here is CASSWASGRAREQFF. The CDR3, as DNA: TGTGCCAGCAGTTGGGCTAGCGGGAGGGCACGTGAGCAGTTCTTC.